Below, 11 T cell receptor beta chains from the same sample are listed, as sequenced in a study of blood T cell repertoires in COVID-19. TCRdb's table, derived via immunoSEQ multiplex PCR, lists solely in-frame clones and lacks some. The sample lists some 530,000 clones; 70% to 90% were seen once. Sequencing was carried out using peripheral blood. The receptors derive from a human donor in a cohort sampled during active COVID-19.

CDR3 loop: CASSPSGRALNEQFF. In nucleotides, the CDR3 is TGTGCCAGCAGCCCGAGCGGGAGGGCCCTCAATGAGCAGTTCTTC. The rearrangement joins TRBV3-1 (or the pseudogene TRBV3-2) to TRBJ2-1, with 10 positions matching TRBD2. With 4 bases clipped from V and 6 bases from J, the junction kept 6 bases outside the gene matches. Germline CDR1 is LGHDT and CDR2 is YNNKEL (reference sequence). The CDR3 consists of 15 residues.

The rearrangement joins TRBV7-2 to TRBJ2-1, with unresolved D. With 1 base removed from V and 1 base from J, the gap between germline ends came to 5 bases. The CDR3 totals 14 residues. Germline V lookup: CDR1 SGHTA, CDR2 FQGNSA. The CDR3 loop is CASSLEQSYNEQFF. Written as DNA, the CDR3 is TGTGCCAGCAGCTTAGAACAGTCCTACAATGAGCAGTTCTTC.

The CDR3 loop is CASSQVDRLNEKLFF. CDR3 nucleotides: TGCGCCAGCAGCCAGGTGGACAGGCTTAATGAAAAACTGTTTTTT. The V call is TRBV4-3, the J call TRBJ1-4, with 7 nucleotides matching TRBD1. CDR3 length: 15 residues. V was pared by 3 bases and J by 4 bases, with 5 bases of the junction left unmatched. Germline loops: CDR1 LGHNA, CDR2 YSLEER.

The chain carries TRBV3-1 (or the pseudogene TRBV3-2) and TRBJ2-7, with TRBD2 identical over 7 bases. Trimming cost V 4 bases and J 5 bases; bases outside gene matches: 20. The CDR3 covers 18 residues. CDR1 is LGHDT and CDR2 is YNNKEL in the germline V gene (reference sequence). In DNA form, the CDR3 reads TGTGCCAGCAGCCGATACTCTCCGGGACTACCGATCAGTGACGAGCAGTACTTC. This codes for CASSRYSPGLPISDEQYF.

V and J are TRBV18 and TRBJ2-2; TRBD1 aligns across 7 bases. Germline V gives CDR1 KGHSH, CDR2 LQKENI. V lost 1 base, J lost 1 base, and 3 bases stayed unmatched. The CDR3 is 16 residues long. In DNA, the CDR3 is TGTGCCAGCTCACCACGCAGGACAGGGAACACCGGGGAGCTGTTTTTT. Its translation: CASSPRRTGNTGELFF.

The J gene is TRBJ1-6, the V gene TRBV20-1; 9 positions agree with TRBD1. Trimming cost V 3 bases and J 4 bases; bases outside gene matches: 10. This CDR3 has 17 amino acids. CDR1 is DFQATT, CDR2 SNEGSKA, per germline (reference sequence). The CDR3 protein is CSASPGEDRGYNSPLHF. CDR3 coding DNA: TGCAGTGCTAGTCCGGGCGAGGACAGGGGATATAATTCACCCCTCCACTTT.

The CDR3 DNA is TGTGCCAGCGGAACCAGGGGCAGTGCCGGCTACACCTTC. Translated, it gives CASGTRGSAGYTF. This chain links TRBV12-3 or TRBV12-4 with TRBJ1-2; the D gene is possibly TRBD1 (6 bases). The CDR3 loop spans 13 amino acids. V gave up 8 bases and J gave up 8 bases, with 18 bases separating them.

The V and J genes are TRBV7-3 and TRBJ1-5; D possibly corresponds to TRBD1 (5 bases). There are 13 residues in the CDR3. Germline CDR1 is SGHTA and CDR2 is FQGTGA. With 0 bases removed from V and 5 bases from J, the gap between germline ends came to 5 bases. In DNA form, the CDR3 reads TGTGCCAGCAGCTTAACCAGGGATCAGCCCCAGCATTTT. Encoded protein: CASSLTRDQPQHF.

The J gene is TRBJ2-5, the V gene TRBV30; 7 bases agree with TRBD2. Germline V gives CDR1 GTSNPN, CDR2 SVGIG (reference sequence). J was trimmed by 4 bases and V by 3 bases; bases with no gene match: 11. This CDR3 region has 15 residues. The CDR3 region has the DNA TGTGCCTGGAGGGAGGCCGGGACGGGAGGAGAGACCCAGTACTTC. As protein: CAWREAGTGGETQYF.

The chain joins TRBV2 to TRBJ2-3, with D unresolved. This CDR3 is 13 amino acids long. Trimming removed 6 bases at V and 1 base at J, with 8 bases between. Germline-derived CDR1 and CDR2 are SNHLY and FYNNEI. For the CDR3, the DNA is TGTGCCAGCAGCCGAGGTGGCACAGATACGCAGTATTTT. It codes for CASSRGGTDTQYF.

V and J are TRBV19 and TRBJ2-1; D might be TRBD2 (5 bases). This CDR3 spans 16 amino acids. Trimming took off 4 bases at V and 4 bases at J, with 17 bases between the two ends. Germline V gives CDR1 LNHDA, CDR2 SQIVND (reference sequence). CDR3 nucleotides: TGTGCCAGTAGTACACTACTAGACCCCCCTTACAATGAGCAGTTCTTC. Translated: CASSTLLDPPYNEQFF.